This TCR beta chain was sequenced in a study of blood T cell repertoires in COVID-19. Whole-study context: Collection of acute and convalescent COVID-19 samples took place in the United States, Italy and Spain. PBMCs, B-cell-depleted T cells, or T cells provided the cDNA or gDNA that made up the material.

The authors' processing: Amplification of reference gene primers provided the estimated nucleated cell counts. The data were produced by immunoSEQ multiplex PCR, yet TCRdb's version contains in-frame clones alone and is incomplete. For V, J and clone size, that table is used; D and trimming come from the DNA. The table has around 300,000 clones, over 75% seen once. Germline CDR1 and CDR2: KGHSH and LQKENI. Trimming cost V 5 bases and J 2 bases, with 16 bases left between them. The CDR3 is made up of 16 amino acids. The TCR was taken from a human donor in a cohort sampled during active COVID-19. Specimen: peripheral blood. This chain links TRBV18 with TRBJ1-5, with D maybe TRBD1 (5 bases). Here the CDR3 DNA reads TGTGCCAGCTCATCGGGCAGGGCTTCGGGCAATCAGCCCCAGCATTTT. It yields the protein CASSSGRASGNQPQHF.